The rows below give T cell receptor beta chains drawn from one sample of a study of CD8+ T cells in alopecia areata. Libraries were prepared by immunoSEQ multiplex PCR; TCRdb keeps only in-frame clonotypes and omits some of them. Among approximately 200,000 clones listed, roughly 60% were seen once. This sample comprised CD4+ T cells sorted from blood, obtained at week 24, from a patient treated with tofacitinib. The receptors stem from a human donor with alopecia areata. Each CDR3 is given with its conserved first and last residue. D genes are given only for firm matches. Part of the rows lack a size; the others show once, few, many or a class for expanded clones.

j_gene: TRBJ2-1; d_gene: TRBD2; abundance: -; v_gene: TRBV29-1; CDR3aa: CSVKRGGSYNEQFF; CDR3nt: TGCAGCGTTAAGCGGGGGGGCTCCTACAATGAGCAGTTCTTC
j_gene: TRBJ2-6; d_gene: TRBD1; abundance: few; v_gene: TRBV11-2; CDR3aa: CASSPGTGRSGANVLTF; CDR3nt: TGTGCCAGCAGCCCTGGGACAGGGAGATCTGGGGCCAACGTCCTGACTTTC
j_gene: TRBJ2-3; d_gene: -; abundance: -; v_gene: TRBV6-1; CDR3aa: CASSERTDTQYF; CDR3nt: TGTGCCAGCAGTGAAAGGACAGATACGCAGTATTTT
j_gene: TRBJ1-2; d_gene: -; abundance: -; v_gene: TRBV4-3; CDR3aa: CASSQASGANYGYTF; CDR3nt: TGCGCCAGCAGCCAAGCTTCAGGGGCGAACTATGGCTACACCTTC
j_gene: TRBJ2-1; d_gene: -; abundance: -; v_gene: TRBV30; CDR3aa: CAWSSTKYGSGSYNEQFF; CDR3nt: TGTGCCTGGAGTTCCACCAAGTACGGGAGCGGCTCCTACAATGAGCAGTTCTTC
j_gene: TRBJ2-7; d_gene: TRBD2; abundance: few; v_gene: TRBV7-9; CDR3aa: CASSLLGGRDSYEQYF; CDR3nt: TGTGCCAGCAGCTTACTCGGCGGGAGAGATTCCTACGAGCAGTACTTC
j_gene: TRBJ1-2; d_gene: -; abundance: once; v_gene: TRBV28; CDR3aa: CASSFSHGYTF; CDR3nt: TGTGCCAGCAGTTTTAGCCATGGCTACACCTTC
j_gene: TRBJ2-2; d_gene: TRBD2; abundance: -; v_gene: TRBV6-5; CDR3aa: CASRREGYTGELFF; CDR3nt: TGTGCCAGCCGGAGGGAGGGCTACACCGGGGAGCTGTTTTTT
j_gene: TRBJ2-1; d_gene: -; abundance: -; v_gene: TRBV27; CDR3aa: CASSHGNEQFF; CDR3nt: TGTGCCAGCAGTCATGGTAATGAGCAGTTCTTC
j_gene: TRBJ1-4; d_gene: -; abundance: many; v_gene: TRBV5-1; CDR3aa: CASSLDASTNEKLFF; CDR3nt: TGCGCCAGCAGCTTGGACGCCTCAACTAATGAAAAACTGTTTTTT
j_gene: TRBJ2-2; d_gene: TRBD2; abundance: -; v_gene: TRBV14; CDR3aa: CASSQWGGNTGELFF; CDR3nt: TGTGCCAGCAGCCAGTGGGGGGGAAACACCGGGGAGCTGTTTTTT
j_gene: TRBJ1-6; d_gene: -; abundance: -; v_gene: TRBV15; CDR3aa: CATSRVGNSPLHF; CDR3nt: TGTGCCACCAGCAGAGTGGGAAATTCACCCCTCCACTTT
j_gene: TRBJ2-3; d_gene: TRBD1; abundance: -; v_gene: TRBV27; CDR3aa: CASIRDRASDTQYF; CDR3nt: TGTGCCAGCATTAGGGACAGGGCGTCAGATACGCAGTATTTT
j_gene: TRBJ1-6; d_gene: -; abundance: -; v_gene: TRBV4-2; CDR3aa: CASSGQSNSPLHF; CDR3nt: TGTGCCAGCAGCGGCCAGTCCAATTCACCCCTCCACTTT